The source of this TCR beta chain is a study of OX40 agonist ivuxolimab in advanced cancers. Study summary: Those treated in dose escalation had hepatocellular carcinoma, melanoma, renal cell cancer or head and neck cancer.

The trim removed 10 bases at V and 0 bases at J, leaving 4 bases unmatched. This CDR3 contains 13 residues. From germline, CDR1 is MDHEN and CDR2 SYDVKM. Study findings and constraints: Near-lowest levels of clonal expansion characterized partial responders at 0.1-3.0 mg/kg.

With regard to this clone: What it binds is not known.

Here immunoSEQ multiplex PCR was the method, and the copy in TCRdb shows in-frame clones only, minus some. The data contain about 79,000 clones, around 90% of them singletons. Sequencing used CD4+ or CD8+ T cells sorted from blood, obtained in a trial of the OX40 agonist ivuxolimab. This TCR was sampled from an adult with an advanced solid tumor such as melanoma, head and neck, liver or kidney cancer. This rearrangement joins TRBV28 to TRBJ1-1, with 8 bases fitting TRBD1. The CDR3 DNA is TGTGCCACTAAGGACAGGGTGAACACTGAAGCTTTCTTT. Encoded protein: CATKDRVNTEAFF.